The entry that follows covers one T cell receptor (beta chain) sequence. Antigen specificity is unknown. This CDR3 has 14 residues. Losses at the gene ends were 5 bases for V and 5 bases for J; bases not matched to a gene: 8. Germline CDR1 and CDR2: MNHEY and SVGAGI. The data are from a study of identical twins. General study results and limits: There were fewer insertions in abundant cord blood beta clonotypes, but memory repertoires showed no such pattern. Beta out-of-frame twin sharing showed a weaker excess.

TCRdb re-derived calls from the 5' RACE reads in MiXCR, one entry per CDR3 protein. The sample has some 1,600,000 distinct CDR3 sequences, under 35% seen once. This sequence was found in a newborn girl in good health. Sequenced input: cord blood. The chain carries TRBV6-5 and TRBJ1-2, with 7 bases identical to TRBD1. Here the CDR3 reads CASSTETGEYGYTF. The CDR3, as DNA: TGTGCCAGCAGTACAGAAACAGGGGAGTATGGCTACACCTTC.